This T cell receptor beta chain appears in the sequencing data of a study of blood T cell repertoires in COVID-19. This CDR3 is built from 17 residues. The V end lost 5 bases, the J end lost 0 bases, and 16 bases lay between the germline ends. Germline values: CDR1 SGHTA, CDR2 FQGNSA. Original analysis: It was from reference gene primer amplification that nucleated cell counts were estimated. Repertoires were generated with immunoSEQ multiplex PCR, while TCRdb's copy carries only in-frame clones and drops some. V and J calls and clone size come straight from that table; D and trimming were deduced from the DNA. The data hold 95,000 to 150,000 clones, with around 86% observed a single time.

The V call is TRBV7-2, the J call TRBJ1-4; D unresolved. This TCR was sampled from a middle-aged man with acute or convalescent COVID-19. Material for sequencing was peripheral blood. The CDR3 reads CASSLSGGTTTNEKLFF. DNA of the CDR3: TGTGCCAGCAGCCTTTCCGGAGGAACCACAACTAATGAAAAACTGTTTTTT.